The table lists the clone carrying this T cell receptor (beta chain) with many counts. TCRdb fed the 5' RACE reads into MiXCR, producing one record per CDR3 protein. Of around 99,000 distinct CDR3 sequences in the sample, around 9.4% were seen once. These data originate in a study of CD8 T cells in ankylosing spondylitis. V was pared by 1 base and J by 4 bases, with 11 bases between. Germline assignment: CDR1 SGHRS and CDR2 YFSETQ. The CDR3 is 14 amino acids. The J gene is TRBJ1-1, the V gene TRBV5-1, with a possible D match to TRBD1 (5 bases). The receptor was isolated from a male donor with ankylosing spondylitis or in good health (not recorded which). Sequenced input: blood, either unsorted or a sorted T cell fraction (not recorded which). The CDR3 DNA reads as TGCGCCAGCAGCTTGTCGGGGGGGGGCACTGAAGCTTTCTTT. Translation: CASSLSGGGTEAFF.